This TCR beta chain comes out of a study of T cell repertoires in cytomegalovirus infection. Study context: Indications of both CMV infection and matching HLA type were provided by public TCR beta signatures. Broader study findings: Ex vivo responses were dominated by HLA-C-restricted CMV-specific TCR beta clonotypes. Adding up the frequency of public TCR beta families identified people who carried CMV plus the relevant HLA.

In its sample, this clonotype was seen a few times. Its antigen is still unknown. The CDR3 runs 16 residues. The trim removed 4 bases at V and 4 bases at J, leaving 12 bases unmatched. TCRdb re-derived calls from the reads in MiXCR, one entry per CDR3 protein. The sample holds hundreds of thousands of distinct CDR3 sequences, around 30% seen once. This clonotype was sampled from a human donor in good health (CMV status not recorded). Some clones in this sample may be carry-over from other donors' samples. The specimen comprised cultured CD8+ T cells from PBMCs, sampled from culture after CMV antigen stimulation. The chain has TRBV12-3 or TRBV12-4 and TRBJ2-7; TRBD2 matches at 8 bases. Written as DNA, the CDR3 is TGTGCCAGCAGTTCCCCCACGGCGGGGGGAGTATACGAGCAGTACTTC. It is translated as CASSSPTAGGVYEQYF.